A single sample gave rise to the 32 T cell receptor beta chains below, sequenced in a study of Tregs in tolerant kidney transplant recipients. Sequencing was performed with immunoSEQ multiplex PCR; in TCRdb, only in-frame clones are kept and a portion is missing. The sample yields some 68,000 clones, over 80% seen once. The source material was CD4+ T cells from blood. The origin of the receptors is a human donor in good health.

As DNA, the CDR3 is TGTGCCAGCAGTGAAGACAGGGGAGATACGCAGTATTTT. This encodes CASSEDRGDTQYF. This sequence joins TRBV2 and TRBJ2-3, with 7 bases that match TRBD1. The germline gives CDR1 SNHLY, CDR2 FYNNEI. CDR3 size: 13 residues. After removal of 1 base from V and 5 bases from J, the junction contained 0 bases not matched to a gene.

The rearrangement uses TRBV9 and TRBJ1-1, with D maybe TRBD1 (5 bases). Trimming stripped 3 bases from V and 0 bases from J, with 12 bases between. The CDR3 length is 15 residues. From germline, CDR1 is SGDLS and CDR2 YYNGEE. For the CDR3, the DNA is TGTGCCAGCAGCGCCGCGGGGGGAATGAACACTGAAGCTTTCTTT. Translating it yields CASSAAGGMNTEAFF.

The chain carries TRBV11-2 and TRBJ2-7, with D perhaps TRBD1 or TRBD2 (5 bases each). CDR1 is SGHAT and CDR2 is FQNNGV in the germline V gene. Trimming shortened V by 4 bases and J by 3 bases, and 16 bases separated the two germline ends. The CDR3 loop spans 15 amino acids. The CDR3 here is CASSSPWRGDYEQYF. For the CDR3, the DNA is TGTGCCAGCAGCTCCCCCTGGAGAGGGGACTACGAGCAGTACTTC.

This clone was seen only a few times. The chain links TRBV5-4 to TRBJ1-4; TRBD1 is a possible D gene (5 bases). There are 12 residues in the CDR3. The germline V gene has CDR1 SGHNT and CDR2 YYREEE (reference sequence). V dropped 4 bases and J dropped 8 bases, with 9 bases sitting between them. CDR3 sequence reads: CASSLGAEKLFF. In nucleotides, the CDR3 is TGTGCCAGCAGCCTCGGGGCGGAAAAACTGTTTTTT.

The DNA of the CDR3 is TGTGCCAGCAGCTTAGTACCTAGCGGAGATACGCAGTATTTT. It is translated as CASSLVPSGDTQYF. The J gene is TRBJ2-3, the V gene TRBV11-3; 7 bases are shared with TRBD2. CDR3 length: 14 residues. V was clipped by 1 base and J by 5 bases; unmatched bases: 3. CDR1 and CDR2 (germline): SGHNT, YENEEA.

The chain uses TRBV7-2 and TRBJ1-6, with D possibly being TRBD1 (6 bases). Trimming removed 4 bases from V and 7 bases from J, with 17 bases in between. CDR3 length: 16 residues. Germline CDR1 is SGHTA and CDR2 is FQGNSA. The CDR3: CASSYLGGALNSPLHF. The CDR3 nucleotides are TGTGCCAGCAGCTACCTCGGGGGCGCGCTCAATTCACCCCTCCACTTT.

This clone has only one observation. V and J are TRBV7-6 and TRBJ2-5, with TRBD1 matching 10 bases. V was clipped by 7 bases and J by 5 bases; unmatched bases: 10. The CDR3 is 15 amino acids. CDR1 and CDR2 (germline): SGHVS, FNYEAQ. CDR3 in DNA: TGTGCCAGCATTGCGGGACAGGGGTATGCTGAGACCCAGTACTTC. It yields the protein CASIAGQGYAETQYF. Drawing the rest from reference TRBV7-6 and TRBJ2-5, the complete variable domain is GAGVSQSPRYKVTKRGQDVALRCDPISGHVSLYWYRQALGQGPEFLTYFNYEAQQDKSGLPNDRFSAERPEGSISTLTIQRTEQRDSAMYRCASIAGQGYAETQYFGPGTRLLVL.

The chain uses TRBV5-8 and TRBJ2-5; either TRBD1 or TRBD2 may fit D (5 bases each). Trimming took off 2 bases at V and 5 bases at J, with 22 bases between the two ends. Germline assignment: CDR1 SGHTS and CDR2 YDEGEE. The CDR3 is made up of 17 amino acids. In nucleotides, the CDR3 is TGTGCCAGCAGCTTTGGGGAAACTAGATTTGGGACGGAGACCCAGTACTTC. It translates to CASSFGETRFGTETQYF.

This clone was observed once. The chain employs TRBV19 and TRBJ2-7, with TRBD1 as a possible D gene (6 bases). The CDR3 has 14 amino acids. Germline CDR1 is LNHDA and CDR2 is SQIVND (reference sequence). Trimming shortened V by 4 bases and J by 1 base, and 11 bases separated the two germline ends. The CDR3 DNA follows: TGTGCCAGTAGTACAGGGGAAAGGTCCTACGAGCAGTACTTC. Translating gives CASSTGERSYEQYF.

The chain couples TRBV5-1 to TRBJ2-7; D perhaps matches TRBD1 (6 bases). Per germline, CDR1 SGHRS and CDR2 YFSETQ. The CDR3 is made up of 14 amino acids. The V gene lost 4 bases and the J gene lost 3 bases, with 14 bases spanning the gap. CDR3 in DNA: TGCGCCAGCAGCCGGGACATTTTCGACTACGAGCAGTACTTC. Translation gives CASSRDIFDYEQYF.

This clone showed up just a few times. V gene TRBV29-1 combines with J gene TRBJ2-1; D possibly matches TRBD1 or TRBD2 (5 bases each). The CDR3 is 13 residues long. The V end lost 6 bases, the J end lost 3 bases, and 12 bases lay between the germline ends. Germline V lookup: CDR1 SQVTM, CDR2 ANQGSEA. CDR3 bases: TGCAGCGTCGAGGGGAGTAACTACAATGAGCAGTTCTTC. Amino acid sequence: CSVEGSNYNEQFF.

The rearrangement links TRBV20-1 to TRBJ2-1; 7 bases match TRBD1. Germline V CDR1 and CDR2: DFQATT, SNEGSKA (reference sequence). This CDR3 region has 11 residues. Trimming at V came to 6 bases and at J to 9 bases, leaving 5 bases not matched to a gene. DNA for the CDR3: TGCAGTGCCCCAGGGGGAGCTGAGCAGTTCTTC. This translates into CSAPGGAEQFF.

This clone was seen once. The CDR3 here is CAWSGPLAGVHTQYF. The CDR3 DNA reads TGTGCCTGGAGCGGGCCCCTAGCGGGAGTTCATACGCAGTATTTT. The chain uses TRBV30 and TRBJ2-3, with 10 bases matching TRBD2. Germline assignment: CDR1 GTSNPN and CDR2 SVGIG (reference sequence). The CDR3 is 15 residues long. V lost 3 bases and J lost 7; bases outside the gene matches: 10.

This clone occurred a few times. The J gene is TRBJ1-5, the V gene TRBV7-6; the D is unclear. The CDR3 runs to 13 residues. CDR1 and CDR2 from the germline V gene are SGHVS and FNYEAQ. Trimming shortened V by 2 bases and J by 11 bases, and 13 bases separated the two germline ends. CDR3 protein: CASSLQPLEAQHF. Written as DNA, the CDR3 is TGTGCCAGCAGCTTACAGCCCCTTGAGGCCCAGCATTTT.

The rearrangement uses TRBV2 and TRBJ2-1; D remains unclear. The CDR3 extends over 14 amino acids. CDR1 and CDR2 from the germline V gene are SNHLY and FYNNEI. Between the trimmed V and J ends, which lost 0 bases and 10 bases, there was a span of 13 bases. CDR3 region: CASSEADSGLEQFF. The CDR3 DNA reads as TGTGCCAGCAGTGAAGCGGATAGTGGCCTGGAGCAGTTCTTC.

This chain links TRBV5-6 with TRBJ2-3; D call uncertain. V lost 7 bases to trimming and J lost 6 bases, with 6 bases between them. CDR1 SGHDT and CDR2 YYEEEE come from the germline V gene. The CDR3 covers 10 residues. The CDR3 sequence is CASGRDTQYF. DNA for the CDR3: TGTGCCAGCGGAAGGGATACGCAGTATTTT.

The rearrangement links TRBV18 to TRBJ1-2; no clear D gene. V dropped 2 bases and J dropped 1 base, with 11 bases sitting between them. Germline V CDR1 and CDR2: KGHSH, LQKENI. The CDR3 has 15 residues. This chain's CDR3 is CASSPSRDINYGYTF. CDR3 sequence (DNA): TGTGCCAGCTCACCAAGCCGGGATATTAACTATGGCTACACCTTC. The full variable domain, with the rest looked up from reference TRBV18 and TRBJ1-2, is NAGVMQNPRHLVRRRGQEARLRCSPMKGHSHVYWYRQLPEEGLKFMVYLQKENIIDESGMPKERFSAEFPKEGPSILRIQQVVRGDSAAYFCASSPSRDINYGYTFGSGTRLTVV.

The chain combines TRBV30 with TRBJ1-2; D is ambiguous. Germline V gives CDR1 GTSNPN, CDR2 SVGIG (reference sequence). Trimming took off 5 bases at V and 5 bases at J, with 15 bases between the two ends. This CDR3 comprises 13 residues. The CDR3 nucleotides read TGTGCCTGGGTTTTGGGGTTTGGGTATGGCTACACCTTC. Its translation: CAWVLGFGYGYTF.

The chain combines TRBV19 with TRBJ2-1; 11 bases agree with TRBD2. This CDR3 has 17 amino acids. The junction had 10 bases not matched to a gene; V was cut back by 5 bases and J by 4 bases. In germline, CDR1 is LNHDA, CDR2 SQIVND (reference sequence). CDR3 sequence: CASSPTLAGGVYNEQFF. The CDR3 nucleotides read TGTGCCAGTAGTCCCACCTTAGCGGGAGGGGTTTACAATGAGCAGTTCTTC.

The CDR3 bases are TGCAGCGTCCTCACTACTAGCGGGCTAAGCACAGATACGCAGTATTTT. Its protein product is CSVLTTSGLSTDTQYF. V and J are TRBV29-1 and TRBJ2-3; TRBD2 aligns across 9 bases. Germline-derived CDR1 and CDR2 are SQVTM and ANQGSEA. This CDR3 is 16 amino acids long. The J segment lost 0 bases and the V segment lost 6 bases, leaving 10 bases of the junction unmatched.

This chain joins TRBV4-3 and TRBJ2-1; D is tentatively TRBD1 or TRBD2 (6 bases each). Germline V gene lookup returns CDR1 LGHNA and CDR2 YSLEER. Trimming pared 4 bases from V and 4 bases from J, leaving 17 bases between. This CDR3 has 16 amino acids. The CDR3: CASSLEGGRTYNEQFF. The DNA of the CDR3 is TGCGCCAGCAGCCTAGAAGGGGGGCGAACATACAATGAGCAGTTCTTC.

The V gene is TRBV4-1, the J gene TRBJ1-1; a possible D gene is TRBD1 (5 bases). Germline V gene lookup returns CDR1 MGHRA and CDR2 YSYEKL. The length of the CDR3 is 14 residues. Trimming cost V 1 base and J 3 bases, with 9 bases left between them. The CDR3 region is CASSQVGRDTEAFF. The CDR3 DNA reads TGCGCCAGCAGCCAAGTGGGACGAGACACTGAAGCTTTCTTT.

V usage is TRBV14 and J usage is TRBJ2-3, with D possibly TRBD1 on 6 matching bases. CDR3 length equals 15 residues. Looked up from germline, CDR1 is SGHDN and CDR2 is FVKESK. Trimming cost V 1 base and J 5 bases, with 13 bases left between them. The CDR3 DNA reads as TGTGCCAGCAGCCAAGGCACCGTACAGGGAGATACGCAGTATTTT. It is translated as CASSQGTVQGDTQYF. Looking up the rest from reference TRBV14 and TRBJ2-3 gives the full variable domain: EAGVTQFPSHSVIEKGQTVTLRCDPISGHDNLYWYRRVMGKEIKFLLHFVKESKQDESGMPNNRFLAERTGGTYSTLKVQPAELEDSGVYFCASSQGTVQGDTQYFGPGTRLTVL.

The chain is built from TRBV7-3 and TRBJ2-1; tentative D call: TRBD1 (5 bases). V was trimmed by 1 base and J by 12 bases, leaving 13 bases between them. CDR1 is SGHTA and CDR2 is FQGTGA in the germline V gene. The CDR3 length is 13 residues. The CDR3 DNA follows: TGTGCCAGCAGCTTAAACAGGTCAGGGATGCAGTTCTTC. Residues: CASSLNRSGMQFF. Together with reference TRBV7-3 and TRBJ2-1, the CDR3 gives the full variable domain: GAGVSQTPSNKVTEKGKYVELRCDPISGHTALYWYRQSLGQGPEFLIYFQGTGAADDSGLPNDRFFAVRPEGSVSTLKIQRTERGDSAVYLCASSLNRSGMQFFGPGTRLTVL.

The chain employs TRBV9 and TRBJ2-1, with D maybe TRBD2 (5 bases). This CDR3 comprises 16 residues. V lost 0 bases and J lost 5, with 15 bases in between. Germline values: CDR1 SGDLS, CDR2 YYNGEE. The CDR3 DNA is TGTGCCAGCAGCGTAGTAACGGGCGGGCTCGACAATGAGCAGTTCTTC. It encodes CASSVVTGGLDNEQFF.

The table lists this clone with a few counts. The V gene is TRBV5-4, the J gene TRBJ2-4; 14 bases match TRBD2. The germline V gene has CDR1 SGHNT and CDR2 YYREEE (reference sequence). This CDR3 is 15 amino acids long. With 4 bases clipped from V and 5 bases from J, the junction kept 2 bases outside the gene matches. CDR3 sequence: CASSLGLAGENIQYF. CDR3 DNA sequence: TGTGCCAGCAGCCTGGGACTAGCGGGAGAAAACATTCAGTACTTC.

The chain links TRBV6-5 to TRBJ1-5; D unclear. V lost 7 bases to trimming and J lost 0 bases, with 7 bases between them. CDR1 and CDR2 from the germline V gene are MNHEY and SVGAGI. The length of the CDR3 is 13 residues. As DNA, the CDR3 is TGTGCCAGCAAGAGGGATAGCAATCAGCCCCAGCATTTT. Translated, it gives CASKRDSNQPQHF.

This clone was seen once. V and J are TRBV6-5 and TRBJ1-2, with TRBD1 as a possible D gene (6 bases). The CDR3 has 15 residues. The V and J ends lost 0 bases and 8 bases respectively, with 16 bases between them. Per the germline V gene, CDR1 is MNHEY and CDR2 is SVGAGI. In nucleotides, the CDR3 is TGTGCCAGCAGTTACTCGGGACAACACTGGTGGGGCTACACCTTC. Residues: CASSYSGQHWWGYTF.

The genes are TRBV4-1 and TRBJ1-3, with 8 bases identical to TRBD1. The ends lost 4 bases at V and 1 base at J; junction bases unmatched: 3. The CDR3 consists of 15 residues. Germline CDR1 and CDR2: MGHRA and YSYEKL. Here the CDR3 DNA reads TGCGCCAGCAGCCGCGACAGGGGTTCTGGAAACACCATATATTTT. Amino acid sequence: CASSRDRGSGNTIYF.

V and J are TRBV20-1 and TRBJ2-5; tentative D call: TRBD1 (5 bases). CDR3 length equals 11 residues. V dropped 6 bases and J dropped 5 bases, with 10 bases sitting between them. Germline V CDR1 and CDR2: DFQATT, SNEGSKA (reference sequence). The CDR3 coding sequence is TGCAGTGCGGCCCCAGGGGAGACCCAGTACTTC. Translated, it gives CSAAPGETQYF.

This clone was recorded once. The V call is TRBV5-6, the J call TRBJ1-3; D may be TRBD1 (6 bases). V lost 4 bases, J lost 5 bases, and 13 bases lay in between. The CDR3 runs to 14 residues. Germline V gene lookup returns CDR1 SGHDT and CDR2 YYEEEE. Here the CDR3 DNA reads TGTGCCAGCAGCCCCGGGGGGGGCCGAAACACCATATATTTT. Encoded protein: CASSPGGGRNTIYF.

The CDR3 DNA reads as TGCGCCAGCAGGTCGGGGGTTAGCACAGATACGCAGTATTTT. The encoded protein is CASRSGVSTDTQYF. The rearrangement joins TRBV10-2 to TRBJ2-3, with a weak D call TRBD2 (6 bases). V dropped 6 bases and J dropped 0 bases, with 10 bases sitting between them. This CDR3 is 14 amino acids long. CDR1 and CDR2 from the germline V gene are WSHSY and SAAADI.